Detailed here is one T cell receptor (beta chain). Its recognized antigen is unknown. Base qualities are missing; no much larger clone stands one base away. Peripheral blood CD8+ and CD4+ T cells from healthy donors, Susac syndrome patients and multiple sclerosis patients were profiled by high-throughput TCR beta sequencing. The multiple sclerosis controls were treatment-naive patients who had stable or active relapsing-remitting disease and met the revised McDonald criteria. CD8+ TEMRA cells were enriched by FACS, while bulk CD8+ and CD4+ T cells were purified by magnetic negative isolation. Blood was collected in EDTA tubes and processed within 24 hours, with PBMCs isolated through density gradient centrifugation. PBMCs intended for TCR sequencing were cryopreserved in liquid nitrogen and thawed later in a water bath at 37 degrees C. A purity of at least 90% was achieved for sorted or isolated CD4+, CD8+ and CD8+ TEMRA cells.

This record belongs to a study of CD8 T cells in Susac syndrome (dated by TCRdb to 2018 to 2020). Regarding the research as a whole: Whether CD8+ T cell activation and differentiation in Susac syndrome was antigen driven was tested using repertoire sequencing. Clonality of the CD8+ T cell repertoire was compared between eleven to twelve healthy donors, approximately 14 Susac syndrome patients and some 15 multiple sclerosis patients. Study-wide conclusions, independent of this receptor: The number of individuals in the TCR sequencing and HLA analysis was recognized as being relatively small.

RNA was extracted with the RNeasy kit and about 0.5 to 1 ug was reverse transcribed using random hexamers. TCR beta CDR3 regions were amplified with the immunoSEQ multiplex PCR assay covering 54 Vbeta and 13 Jbeta segments. Bias from PCR amplification was corrected by using a synthetic template baseline for primer optimization and for computational correction. Processing in the source paper ran as follows. Only productive sequences were kept, with reads annotated to V, D and J genes according to IMGT and analyzed in immunoSEQ Analyzer. Clonality was calculated as one minus the Shannon entropy normalized by log2 of the number of productive unique sequences. Public and private clones were assessed among the 100 most prevalent clones of each patient and control. A clone was defined as Susac-specific if it was absent from the healthy and MS cohorts, from some 1,100 published viral clones and from other ImmuneACCESS disease sequences. Starting from the raw public reads, TCRdb applied fastp trimming at Q25, assembled clones with MiXCR and retained in-frame beta chains. Records with the same CDR3 protein are collapsed into one entry carrying the most frequent genes and DNA. The V and J calls and clone size are TCRdb's, not the authors'. The sample table contains hundreds of thousands of distinct CDR3 sequences; only one count was recorded for about 91% of them. The ten largest clonotypes hold 0.18% of the sample.

The CDR3 goes from the cysteine to the phenylalanine over 13 residues. The retained sequence is limited to the CDR3, 39 bases, with the frame set at the first base. V is cut by 5 bases and J by 12 bases, and the space between the germline ends is 19 bases. Per the germline V gene, SGHAT is the CDR1 and FQNNGV is the CDR2. Input material: CD8+ T cells from PBMCs. The sequence links TRBV11-2 to TRBJ1-1; confidence is insufficient to name the D gene. The clonotype was recovered from a human donor with multiple sclerosis. CDR3 protein: CASSPPGLQHPFF. The sequence in DNA is TGTGCCAGCAGCCCCCCAGGCCTGCAGCACCCTTTCTTT.